The present entry profiles one TCR beta chain with its context. Antigen: not known. Staining for CD45RO/CCR7/CD25/CD127/CD95/CD27 allowed sorting of CD4+ naive, central memory, regulatory and stem cell-like memory cells. The data belong to a study of beta chain features in type 1 diabetes. As for the study in general: Across all samples, some 110 million sorted cells were examined.

Broader study findings: Type 1 diabetes patients had moderately but significantly shorter TCRB CDR3s in all four CD4+ subsets.

Every bit of the isolated RNA underwent reverse transcription, so sequencing read expressed TCRB transcripts. Clones were sequenced by immunoSEQ multiplex PCR, and TCRdb holds only the in-frame ones, with some missing. The table lists under 130,000 clones, under 30% of them singletons. Sequenced input: central memory CD4+ T cells from blood. This TCR came from a young woman with type 1 diabetes.

The CDR3 reads CASTETGARGYTF. The CDR3 DNA reads TGTGCCAGTACCGAGACAGGGGCTCGTGGCTACACCTTC. This chain uses TRBV19 with TRBJ1-2; 8 bases fit TRBD1. After removal of 7 bases from V and 7 bases from J, the junction contained 8 bases not matched to a gene. Germline CDR1 is LNHDA and CDR2 is SQIVND (reference sequence). This CDR3 comprises 13 residues.